Below are 24 T cell receptor beta chains sequenced from a single sample in a study of OX40 agonist ivuxolimab in advanced cancers. Here immunoSEQ multiplex PCR was the method, and the copy in TCRdb shows in-frame clones only, minus some. The repertoire holds about 83,000 clones, around four fifths seen once, with approximately 1.9% in the top ten. Sequenced here: CD4+ or CD8+ T cells sorted from blood, sampled in a trial of the OX40 agonist ivuxolimab. Every receptor here comes from an adult with an advanced solid tumor such as melanoma, head and neck, liver or kidney cancer.

The rearrangement uses TRBV7-6 and TRBJ2-6; D gene unclear. The CDR3 consists of 15 residues. With 4 bases removed from V and 1 base from J, the gap between germline ends came to 8 bases. Looked up from germline, CDR1 is SGHVS and CDR2 is FNYEAQ. The CDR3 sequence: CASSSRYSGANVLTF. In nucleotides, the CDR3 is TGTGCCAGCAGCTCCCGTTATTCTGGGGCCAACGTCCTGACTTTC.

The rearrangement joins TRBV29-1 to TRBJ2-7, with 9 nucleotides matching TRBD2. The V gene end was trimmed by 5 bases and the J gene end by 1 base; junction bases not matched to a gene: 6. The CDR3 contains 14 residues. Looked up from germline, CDR1 is SQVTM and CDR2 is ANQGSEA. DNA for the CDR3: TGCAGCGTTATACCGGGACTAGCTTCCTACGAGCAGTACTTC. Residues: CSVIPGLASYEQYF.

This chain connects TRBV29-1 to TRBJ2-3, with D possibly being TRBD2 (5 bases). The V and J ends lost 0 bases and 5 bases respectively, with 15 bases between them. The CDR3 has 15 amino acids. CDR1 is SQVTM, CDR2 ANQGSEA, per germline. The chain's CDR3 is CSVEDLGSGGDTQYF. For the CDR3, the DNA is TGCAGCGTTGAAGATCTTGGGTCCGGAGGAGATACGCAGTATTTT.

This chain joins TRBV6-5 and TRBJ1-6; D is unclear. The CDR3 runs to 13 residues. Germline V gene sequence: CDR1 MNHEY, CDR2 SVGAGI. V was clipped by 0 bases and J by 11 bases, with 8 bases between them. The CDR3 spells CASSYSIGTPLHF. In DNA, the CDR3 is TGTGCCAGCAGTTACTCGATAGGGACACCCCTCCACTTT.

V usage is TRBV5-4 and J usage is TRBJ1-6; 9 nucleotides match TRBD1. This CDR3 has 15 residues. After removal of 4 bases from V and 7 bases from J, the junction contained 6 bases not matched to a gene. CDR1 is SGHNT, CDR2 YYREEE, per germline (reference sequence). The DNA of the CDR3 is TGTGCCAGCAGCCCGGGGGGGACAGGGAATTCACCCCTCCACTTT. This codes for CASSPGGTGNSPLHF.

This chain joins TRBV5-1 and TRBJ2-7; the D gene is possibly TRBD1 (6 bases). Trimming took 4 bases from V and 4 from J, leaving 18 bases between them. This CDR3 is 15 amino acids long. CDR1 and CDR2 (germline): SGHRS, YFSETQ. CDR3 DNA: TGCGCCAGCAGCGCCTCTAATACAGGGAGATACGAGCAGTACTTC. As protein: CASSASNTGRYEQYF.

The chain employs TRBV5-1 and TRBJ1-6, with 8 bases identical to TRBD1. This CDR3 spans 16 amino acids. The trim removed 2 bases at V and 7 bases at J, leaving 8 bases unmatched. Germline CDR1 reads SGHRS; CDR2 reads YFSETQ. For the CDR3, the DNA is TGCGCCAGCAGCTTTCTCGGACAGGGATTAAATTCACCCCTCCACTTT. This codes for CASSFLGQGLNSPLHF. Filled out from reference TRBV5-1 and TRBJ1-6, the complete variable domain reads KAGVTQTPRYLIKTRGQQVTLSCSPISGHRSVSWYQQTPGQGLQFLFEYFSETQRNKGNFPGRFSGRQFSNSRSEMNVSTLELGDSALYLCASSFLGQGLNSPLHFGNGTRLTVT.

The V and J genes are TRBV6-5 and TRBJ2-7, with 8 positions matching TRBD1. V was clipped by 7 bases and J by 5 bases; unmatched bases: 13. The CDR3 contains 15 residues. CDR1 MNHEY and CDR2 SVGAGI come from the germline V gene. CDR3 sequence (DNA): TGTGCCAGCACCGCCACCCGGGACAGGTTCCACGAGCAGTACTTC. Encoded protein: CASTATRDRFHEQYF.

This sequence joins TRBV2 and TRBJ1-2; TRBD1 is a possible D gene (5 bases). The V end was cut by 4 bases, the J end by 3 bases, with 9 bases between. This CDR3 has 13 amino acids. Per the germline V gene, CDR1 is SNHLY and CDR2 is FYNNEI. CDR3 nucleotide sequence: TGTGCCAGCAGTGGAGACAGATACTATGGCTACACCTTC. Translated, it gives CASSGDRYYGYTF.

The gene calls are TRBV5-1 and TRBJ2-1, with 7 bases identical to TRBD2. CDR1 and CDR2 (germline): SGHRS, YFSETQ. The CDR3 has 15 amino acids. V trimming: 0 bases; J trimming: 5 bases; junction bases outside the gene matches: 5. CDR3 in DNA: TGCGCCAGCAGCTTGGGACTAGCATCCCACAATGAGCAGTTCTTC. It translates to CASSLGLASHNEQFF. Drawing the rest from reference TRBV5-1 and TRBJ2-1, the complete variable domain is KAGVTQTPRYLIKTRGQQVTLSCSPISGHRSVSWYQQTPGQGLQFLFEYFSETQRNKGNFPGRFSGRQFSNSRSEMNVSTLELGDSALYLCASSLGLASHNEQFFGPGTRLTVL.

V gene TRBV11-3 combines with J gene TRBJ2-7, with no clear D. CDR1 and CDR2 from the germline V gene are SGHNT and YENEEA. The V end was cut by 4 bases, the J end by 0 bases, with 13 bases between. The CDR3 runs 15 residues. CDR3 loop: CASSSTRTCSYEQYF. The CDR3 DNA reads as TGTGCCAGCAGCTCCACCCGAACGTGCTCCTACGAGCAGTACTTC.

The V call is TRBV27, the J call TRBJ1-2; D might be TRBD1 (6 bases). The CDR3 is made up of 16 amino acids. In germline, CDR1 is MNHEY, CDR2 SMNVEV (reference sequence). Trimming cost V 4 bases and J 4 bases, with 19 bases left between them. CDR3 region: CASSSLGGQGLYGYTF. The CDR3 DNA is TGTGCCAGCAGTTCCCTGGGGGGGCAGGGCCTCTATGGCTACACCTTC.

The chain links TRBV7-2 to TRBJ2-7, with TRBD2 as a possible D gene (6 bases). Germline V gene sequence: CDR1 SGHTA, CDR2 FQGNSA. There are 14 residues in the CDR3. V lost 5 bases and J 1 base, leaving 12 bases between the germline ends. The CDR3 nucleotides are TGTGCCAGCAGCCCGGGGACTTTTTCCTACGAGCAGTACTTC. It codes for CASSPGTFSYEQYF. Based on the CDR3 plus reference TRBV7-2 and TRBJ2-7, the full variable domain is GAGVSQSPSNKVTEKGKDVELRCDPISGHTALYWYRQSLGQGLEFLIYFQGNSAPDKSGLPSDRFSAERTGGSVSTLTIQRTQQEDSAVYLCASSPGTFSYEQYFGPGTRLTVT.

This rearrangement joins TRBV28 to TRBJ1-5; TRBD1 agrees at 7 bases. V trimming: 8 bases; J trimming: 6 bases; junction bases outside the gene matches: 7. CDR3 length equals 13 residues. Looked up from germline, CDR1 is MDHEN and CDR2 is SYDVKM. CDR3: CASQGVAVQPQHF. The DNA of the CDR3 is TGTGCCAGCCAGGGGGTAGCGGTTCAGCCCCAGCATTTT. The full variable domain, completed using reference TRBV28 and TRBJ1-5, is DVKVTQSSRYLVKRTGEKVFLECVQDMDHENMFWYRQDPGLGLRLIYFSYDVKMKEKGDIPEGYSVSREKKERFSLILESASTNQTSMYLCASQGVAVQPQHFGDGTRLSIL.

V is TRBV30 and J is TRBJ2-7, with D uncertain. CDR3 length: 12 residues. Trimming pared 3 bases from V and 5 bases from J, leaving 11 bases between. Germline CDR1 GTSNPN, CDR2 SVGIG (reference sequence). CDR3 amino acids: CAWRAFGDEQYF. The CDR3 DNA reads TGTGCCTGGAGGGCCTTTGGTGACGAGCAGTACTTC.

This chain connects TRBV5-4 to TRBJ2-1; the D gene is possibly TRBD1 (6 bases). Germline V gene data show CDR1 as SGHNT and CDR2 as YYREEE (reference sequence). CDR3 length: 13 amino acids. Trimming took off 0 bases at V and 5 bases at J, with 6 bases between the two ends. The CDR3 sequence is CASSLAGDNEQFF. CDR3 in DNA: TGTGCCAGCAGCTTGGCAGGGGACAATGAGCAGTTCTTC.

This sequence joins TRBV14 and TRBJ2-5; D is perhaps TRBD2 (7 bases). From germline, CDR1 is SGHDN and CDR2 FVKESK. The V end lost 3 bases, the J end lost 1 base, and 15 bases lay between the germline ends. This CDR3 is built from 16 residues. The CDR3 sequence is CASSQLRGASQETQYF. The CDR3 nucleotides read TGTGCCAGCAGCCAGCTTCGGGGGGCTTCCCAAGAGACCCAGTACTTC. The entire variable domain, with the rest obtained from reference TRBV14 and TRBJ2-5, is as follows: EAGVTQFPSHSVIEKGQTVTLRCDPISGHDNLYWYRRVMGKEIKFLLHFVKESKQDESGMPNNRFLAERTGGTYSTLKVQPAELEDSGVYFCASSQLRGASQETQYFGPGTRLLVL.

Details on this clone: This sample includes further DNA sequences coding for the same CDR3. The chain combines TRBV15 with TRBJ1-4, with a tentative D call TRBD1 (5 bases). Germline-derived CDR1 and CDR2 are LNHNV and YYDKDF (reference sequence). This CDR3 has 15 residues. The V end was cut by 0 bases, the J end by 4 bases, with 9 bases between. CDR3 residues: CATSRDQGHNEKLFF. CDR3 DNA: TGTGCCACCAGCAGAGATCAGGGTCATAATGAAAAACTGTTTTTT. The whole variable domain, filled in from reference TRBV15 and TRBJ1-4, reads DAMVIQNPRYQVTQFGKPVTLSCSQTLNHNVMYWYQQKSSQAPKLLFHYYDKDFNNEADTPDNFQSRRPNTSFCFLDIRSPGLGDTAMYLCATSRDQGHNEKLFFGSGTQLSVL.

The chain is built from TRBV9 and TRBJ2-3; TRBD2 matches at 16 bases. CDR1 is SGDLS, CDR2 YYNGEE, per germline. This CDR3 is built from 16 residues. J gave up 3 bases and V 4 bases, and 2 bases lay outside the gene matches. CDR3 DNA sequence: TGTGCCAGCAGCAGGGGACTAGCGGGGGGGACAGATACGCAGTATTTT. It specifies CASSRGLAGGTDTQYF.

V and J are TRBV6-4 and TRBJ2-7, with D perhaps TRBD2 (5 bases). This CDR3 comprises 12 residues. The V end was cut by 2 bases, the J end by 5 bases, with 7 bases between. Germline CDR1 and CDR2: MRHNA and SNTAGT. The CDR3 region is CASSDDGNEQYF. The CDR3 DNA sequence: TGTGCCAGCAGTGACGACGGGAACGAGCAGTACTTC.

This clone was detected a few times. The rearrangement uses TRBV27 and TRBJ1-5, with D possibly being TRBD1 (5 bases). Looked up from germline, CDR1 is MNHEY and CDR2 is SMNVEV (reference sequence). This CDR3 is built from 13 residues. Trimming took off 6 bases at V and 11 bases at J, with 17 bases between the two ends. This chain's CDR3 is CASRTGLAEAQHF. As DNA, the CDR3 is TGTGCCAGCAGAACAGGCCTGGCGGAGGCCCAGCATTTT.

The CDR3 protein is CAKDPRGNEQFF. In DNA, the CDR3 is TGTGCCAAGGACCCTCGGGGCAATGAGCAGTTCTTC. The chain combines TRBV25-1 with TRBJ2-1; D might be TRBD2 (5 bases). The germline V and J ends were trimmed by 10 bases and 6 bases, with 13 bases remaining between them. Germline V gene sequence: CDR1 MGHDK, CDR2 SYGVNS. This CDR3 is 12 amino acids long.

The CDR3: CASSDERGAEQYF. The CDR3 nucleotides read TGTGCCAGCAGCGATGAGCGGGGGGCCGAGCAGTACTTC. V gene TRBV5-4 combines with J gene TRBJ2-7, with TRBD2 identical over 9 bases. This CDR3 region has 13 residues. V lost 4 bases to trimming and J lost 6 bases; unmatched junction nucleotides: 5. CDR1 SGHNT and CDR2 YYREEE come from the germline V gene (reference sequence).

This clone was seen a single time. The V and J genes are TRBV4-1 and TRBJ2-6; TRBD1 matches at 7 bases. The CDR3 is made up of 20 amino acids. The ends lost 2 bases at V and 0 bases at J; junction bases unmatched: 13. CDR1 and CDR2 (germline): MGHRA, YSYEKL. The CDR3 coding sequence is TGCGCCAGCAGCCAACCTCACGGGAACAGGGGTCTCTCTGGGGCCAACGTCCTGACTTTC. It is translated as CASSQPHGNRGLSGANVLTF.